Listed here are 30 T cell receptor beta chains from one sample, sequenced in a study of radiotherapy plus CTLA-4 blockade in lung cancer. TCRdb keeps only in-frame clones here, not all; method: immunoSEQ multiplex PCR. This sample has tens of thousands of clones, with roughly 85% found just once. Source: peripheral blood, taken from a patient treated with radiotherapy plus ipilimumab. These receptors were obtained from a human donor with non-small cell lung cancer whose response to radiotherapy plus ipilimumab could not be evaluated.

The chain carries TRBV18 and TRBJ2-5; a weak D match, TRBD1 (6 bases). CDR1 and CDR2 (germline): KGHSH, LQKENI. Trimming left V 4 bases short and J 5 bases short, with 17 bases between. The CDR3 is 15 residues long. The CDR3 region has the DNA TGTGCCAGCTCACAGAATCGACAGGCAGGGGAGACCCAGTACTTC. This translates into CASSQNRQAGETQYF.

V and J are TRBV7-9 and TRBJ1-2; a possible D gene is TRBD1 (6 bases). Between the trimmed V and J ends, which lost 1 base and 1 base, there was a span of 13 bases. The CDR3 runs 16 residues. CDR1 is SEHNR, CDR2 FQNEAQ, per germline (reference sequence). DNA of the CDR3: TGTGCCAGCAGCTTAGTAGCAGGGGCCCATAACTATGGCTACACCTTC. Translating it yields CASSLVAGAHNYGYTF. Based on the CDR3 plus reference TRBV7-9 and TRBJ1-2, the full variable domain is DTGVSQNPRHKITKRGQNVTFRCDPISEHNRLYWYRQTLGQGPEFLTYFQNEAQLEKSRLLSDRFSAERPKGSFSTLEIQRTEQGDSAMYLCASSLVAGAHNYGYTFGSGTRLTVV.

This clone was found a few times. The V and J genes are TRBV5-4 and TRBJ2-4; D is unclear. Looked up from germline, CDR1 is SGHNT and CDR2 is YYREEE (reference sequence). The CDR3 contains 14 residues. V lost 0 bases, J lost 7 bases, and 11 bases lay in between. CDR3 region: CASSLDGRANIQYF. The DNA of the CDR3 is TGTGCCAGCAGCTTGGACGGCAGAGCGAACATTCAGTACTTC.

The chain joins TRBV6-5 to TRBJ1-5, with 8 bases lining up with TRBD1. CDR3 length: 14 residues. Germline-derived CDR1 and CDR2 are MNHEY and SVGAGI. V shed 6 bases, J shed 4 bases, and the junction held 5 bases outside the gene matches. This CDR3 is CASSRTGLNQPQHF. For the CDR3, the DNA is TGTGCCAGCAGCAGGACAGGGTTAAATCAGCCCCAGCATTTT.

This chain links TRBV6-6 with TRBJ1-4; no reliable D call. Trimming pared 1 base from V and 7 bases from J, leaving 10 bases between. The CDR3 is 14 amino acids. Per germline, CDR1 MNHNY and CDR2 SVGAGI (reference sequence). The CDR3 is CASSYFGGSEKLFF. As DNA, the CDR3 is TGTGCCAGCAGTTACTTCGGAGGGTCTGAAAAACTGTTTTTT.

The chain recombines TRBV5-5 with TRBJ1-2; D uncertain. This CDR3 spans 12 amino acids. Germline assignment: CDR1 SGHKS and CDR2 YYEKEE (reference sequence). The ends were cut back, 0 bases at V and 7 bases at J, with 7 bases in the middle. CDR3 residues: CASSLVGGGYTF. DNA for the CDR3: TGTGCCAGCAGCTTGGTGGGAGGTGGCTACACCTTC.

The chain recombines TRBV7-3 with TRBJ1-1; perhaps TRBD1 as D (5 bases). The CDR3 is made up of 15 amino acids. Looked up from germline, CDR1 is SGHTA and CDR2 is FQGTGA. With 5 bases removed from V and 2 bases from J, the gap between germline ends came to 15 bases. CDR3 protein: CASSLGLTKNTEAFF. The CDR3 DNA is TGTGCCAGCAGCCTGGGACTGACTAAAAACACTGAAGCTTTCTTT.

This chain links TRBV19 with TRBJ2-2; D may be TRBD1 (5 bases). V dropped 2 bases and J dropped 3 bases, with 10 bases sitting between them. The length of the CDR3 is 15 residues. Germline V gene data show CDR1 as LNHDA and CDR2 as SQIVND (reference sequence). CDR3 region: CASSISPRDTGELFF. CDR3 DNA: TGTGCCAGTAGTATATCTCCCAGGGACACCGGGGAGCTGTTTTTT.

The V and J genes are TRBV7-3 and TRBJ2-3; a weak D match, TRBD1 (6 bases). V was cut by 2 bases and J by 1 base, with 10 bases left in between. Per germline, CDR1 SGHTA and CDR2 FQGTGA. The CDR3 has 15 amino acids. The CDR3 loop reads CASSLVKGGTDTQYF. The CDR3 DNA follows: TGTGCCAGCAGCTTAGTTAAGGGGGGCACAGATACGCAGTATTTT.

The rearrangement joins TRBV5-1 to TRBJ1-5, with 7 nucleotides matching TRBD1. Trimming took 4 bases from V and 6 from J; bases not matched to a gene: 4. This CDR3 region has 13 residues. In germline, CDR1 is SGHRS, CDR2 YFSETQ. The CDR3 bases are TGCGCCAGCAGCCCCTGGACAGGTCAGCCCCAGCATTTT. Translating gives CASSPWTGQPQHF.

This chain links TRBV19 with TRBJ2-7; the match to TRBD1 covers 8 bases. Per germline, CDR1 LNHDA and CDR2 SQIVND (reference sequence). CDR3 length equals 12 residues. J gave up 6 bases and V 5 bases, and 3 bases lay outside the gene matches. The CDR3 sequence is CASSVDRGEQYF. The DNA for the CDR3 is TGTGCCAGTAGTGTCGACAGGGGCGAGCAGTACTTC.

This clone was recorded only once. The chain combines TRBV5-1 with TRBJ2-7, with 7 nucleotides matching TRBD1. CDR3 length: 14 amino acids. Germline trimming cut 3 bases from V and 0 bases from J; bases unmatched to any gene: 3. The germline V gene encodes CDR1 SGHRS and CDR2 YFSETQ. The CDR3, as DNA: TGCGCCAGCAGCTGGGACAGCCCCTCCTACGAGCAGTACTTC. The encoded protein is CASSWDSPSYEQYF.

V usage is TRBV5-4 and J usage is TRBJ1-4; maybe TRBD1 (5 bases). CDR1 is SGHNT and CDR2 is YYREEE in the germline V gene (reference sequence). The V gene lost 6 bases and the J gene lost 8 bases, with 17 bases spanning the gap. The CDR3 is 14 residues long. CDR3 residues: CASTTWGEEEKLFF. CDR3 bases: TGTGCCAGCACCACGTGGGGGGAAGAAGAAAAACTGTTTTTT. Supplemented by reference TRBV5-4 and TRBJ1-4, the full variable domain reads ETGVTQSPTHLIKTRGQQVTLRCSSQSGHNTVSWYQQALGQGPQFIFQYYREEENGRGNFPPRFSGLQFPNYSSELNVNALELDDSALYLCASTTWGEEEKLFFGSGTQLSVL.

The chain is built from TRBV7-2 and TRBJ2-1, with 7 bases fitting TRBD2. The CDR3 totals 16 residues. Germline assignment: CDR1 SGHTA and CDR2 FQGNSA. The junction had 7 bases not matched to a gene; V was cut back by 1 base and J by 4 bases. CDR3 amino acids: CASSLVGGGAYNEQFF. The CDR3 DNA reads TGTGCCAGCAGCTTAGTCGGGGGAGGGGCTTACAATGAGCAGTTCTTC.

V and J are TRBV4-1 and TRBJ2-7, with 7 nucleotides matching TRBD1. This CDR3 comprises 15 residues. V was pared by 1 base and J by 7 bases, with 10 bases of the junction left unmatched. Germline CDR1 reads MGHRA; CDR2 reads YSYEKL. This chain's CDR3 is CASSQVGDRFREQYF. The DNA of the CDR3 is TGCGCCAGCAGCCAAGTTGGGGACAGATTTCGGGAGCAGTACTTC.

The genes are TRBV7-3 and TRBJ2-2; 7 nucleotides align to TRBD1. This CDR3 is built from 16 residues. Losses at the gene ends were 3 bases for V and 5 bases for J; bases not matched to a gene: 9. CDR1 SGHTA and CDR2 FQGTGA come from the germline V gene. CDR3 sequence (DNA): TGTGCCAGCAGCTTGGGTTACAGGGGAGAGACCGGGGAGCTGTTTTTT. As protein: CASSLGYRGETGELFF. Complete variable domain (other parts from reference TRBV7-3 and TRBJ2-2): GAGVSQTPSNKVTEKGKYVELRCDPISGHTALYWYRQSLGQGPEFLIYFQGTGAADDSGLPNDRFFAVRPEGSVSTLKIQRTERGDSAVYLCASSLGYRGETGELFFGEGSRLTVL.

In DNA, the CDR3 is TGTGCCAGCAGCTTAGGGCTAGCGGGTTCCTACAATGAGCAGTTCTTC. It yields the protein CASSLGLAGSYNEQFF. The chain carries TRBV7-3 and TRBJ2-1; 8 nucleotides line up with TRBD2. After removal of 2 bases from V and 1 base from J, the junction contained 4 bases not matched to a gene. CDR1 and CDR2 from the germline V gene are SGHTA and FQGTGA. CDR3 length: 16 residues.

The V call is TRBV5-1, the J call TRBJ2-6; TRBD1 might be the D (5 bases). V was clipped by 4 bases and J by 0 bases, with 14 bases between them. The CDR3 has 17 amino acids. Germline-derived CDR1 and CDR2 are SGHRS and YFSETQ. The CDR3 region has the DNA TGCGCCAGCAGCCGACAGTTGATGACCTCTGGGGCCAACGTCCTGACTTTC. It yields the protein CASSRQLMTSGANVLTF.

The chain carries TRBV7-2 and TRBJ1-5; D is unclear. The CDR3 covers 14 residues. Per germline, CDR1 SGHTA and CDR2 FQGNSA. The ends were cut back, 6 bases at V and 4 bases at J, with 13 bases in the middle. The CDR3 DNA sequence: TGTGCCAGCAGGGCCGAAACCCCAAATCAGCCCCAGCATTTT. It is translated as CASRAETPNQPQHF.

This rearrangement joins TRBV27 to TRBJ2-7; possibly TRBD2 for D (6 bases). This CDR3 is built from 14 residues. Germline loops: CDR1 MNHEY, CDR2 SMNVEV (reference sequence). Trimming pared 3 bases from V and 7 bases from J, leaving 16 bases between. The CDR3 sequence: CASSFLGGAGEQYF. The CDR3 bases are TGTGCCAGCAGTTTTCTCGGCGGGGCGGGAGAGCAGTACTTC.

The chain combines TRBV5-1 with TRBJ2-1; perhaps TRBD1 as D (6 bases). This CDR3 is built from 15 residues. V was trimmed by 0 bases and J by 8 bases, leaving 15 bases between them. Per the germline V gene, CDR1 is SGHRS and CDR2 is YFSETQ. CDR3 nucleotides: TGCGCCAGCAGCTTGGCTCTGGGGGCGGGCGATGAGCAGTTCTTC. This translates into CASSLALGAGDEQFF.

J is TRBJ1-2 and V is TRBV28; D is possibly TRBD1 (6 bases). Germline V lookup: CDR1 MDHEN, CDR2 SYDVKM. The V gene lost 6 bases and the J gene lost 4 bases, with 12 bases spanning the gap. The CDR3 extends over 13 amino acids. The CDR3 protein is CASRGQYGYGYTF. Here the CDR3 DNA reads TGTGCCAGCAGAGGACAGTACGGCTATGGCTACACCTTC.

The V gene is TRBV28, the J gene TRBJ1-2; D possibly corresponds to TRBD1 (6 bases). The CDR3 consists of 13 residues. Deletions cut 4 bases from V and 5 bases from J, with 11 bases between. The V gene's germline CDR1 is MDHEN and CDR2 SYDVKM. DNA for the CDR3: TGTGCCAGCAGTTACGCAGGGGAATATGGCTACACCTTC. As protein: CASSYAGEYGYTF.

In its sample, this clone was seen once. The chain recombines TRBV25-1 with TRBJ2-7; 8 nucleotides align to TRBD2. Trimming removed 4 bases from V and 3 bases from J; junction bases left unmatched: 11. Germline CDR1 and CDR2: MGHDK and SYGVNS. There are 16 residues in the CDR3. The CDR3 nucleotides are TGTGCCAGCAGTGTGACCATGACTAGCGCTTTCTACGAGCAGTACTTC. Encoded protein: CASSVTMTSAFYEQYF.

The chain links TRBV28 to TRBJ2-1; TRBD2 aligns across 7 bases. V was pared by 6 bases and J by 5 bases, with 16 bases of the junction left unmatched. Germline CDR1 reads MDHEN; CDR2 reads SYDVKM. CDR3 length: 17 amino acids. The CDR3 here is CASRLRLIAGRHNEQFF. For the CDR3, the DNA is TGTGCCAGCAGGTTACGGTTGATAGCGGGTCGCCACAATGAGCAGTTCTTC.

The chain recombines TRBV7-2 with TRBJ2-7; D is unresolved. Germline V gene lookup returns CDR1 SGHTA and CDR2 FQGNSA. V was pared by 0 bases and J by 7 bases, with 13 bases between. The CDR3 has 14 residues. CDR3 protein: CASSLAFVVSEQYF. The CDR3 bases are TGTGCCAGCAGCTTAGCGTTCGTAGTGAGTGAGCAGTACTTC. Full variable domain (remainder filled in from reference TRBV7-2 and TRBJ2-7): GAGVSQSPSNKVTEKGKDVELRCDPISGHTALYWYRQSLGQGLEFLIYFQGNSAPDKSGLPSDRFSAERTGGSVSTLTIQRTQQEDSAVYLCASSLAFVVSEQYFGPGTRLTVT.

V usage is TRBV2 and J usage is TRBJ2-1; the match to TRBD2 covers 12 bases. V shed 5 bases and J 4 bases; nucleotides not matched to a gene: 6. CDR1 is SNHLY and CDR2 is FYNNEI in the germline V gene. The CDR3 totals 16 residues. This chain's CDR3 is CASSPRTSGTYNEQFF. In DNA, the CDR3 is TGTGCCAGCAGTCCCCGGACTAGCGGGACTTACAATGAGCAGTTCTTC.

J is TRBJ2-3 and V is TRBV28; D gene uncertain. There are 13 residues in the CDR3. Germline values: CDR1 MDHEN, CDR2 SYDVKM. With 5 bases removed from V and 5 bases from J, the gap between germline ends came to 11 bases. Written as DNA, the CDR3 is TGTGCCAGCAGTGAGACTTCGGGAGATACGCAGTATTTT. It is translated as CASSETSGDTQYF.

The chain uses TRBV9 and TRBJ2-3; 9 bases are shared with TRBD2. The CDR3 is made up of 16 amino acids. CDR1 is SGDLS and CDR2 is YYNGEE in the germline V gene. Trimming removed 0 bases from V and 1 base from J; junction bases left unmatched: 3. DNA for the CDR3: TGTGCCAGCAGCGTAGGGGAGCGGGGGGGCACAGATACGCAGTATTTT. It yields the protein CASSVGERGGTDTQYF.

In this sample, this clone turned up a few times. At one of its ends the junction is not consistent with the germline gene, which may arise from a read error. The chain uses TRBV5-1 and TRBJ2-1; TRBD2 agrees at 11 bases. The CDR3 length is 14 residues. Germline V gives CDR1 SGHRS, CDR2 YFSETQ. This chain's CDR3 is CASSLGDSGRATLF. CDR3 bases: TGCGCCAGCAGCTTGGGTGATAGCGGGAGGGCCACCCTCTTC.